This T cell receptor beta chain was found in a study of cytomegalovirus exposure and HLA in healthy donors (dated by TCRdb to between 2016 and 2019). With respect to the entire study: In an earlier analysis of about 560 of the donors, 276 Gb of sequence data and 90 million to 120 million unique TCR beta sequences from roughly 190 million T cells were reported. Typing coverage differed by locus: A, B, C, DRB1 and DQB1 were typed in roughly 620-630 donors, DQA1 in about 560, DPA1 in 600 to 610, and DPB1 in approximately 450. An earlier analysis of around 640 of the donors used high-throughput TCR beta sequencing to judge whether each TCR beta V gene segment behaved as functional or pseudogenic. In addition to the first cohort of about 650 subjects, a separate validation cohort of approximately 130 different subjects was used. Donor age, sex, ethnicity and CMV serostatus were compiled together with the repertoire data. The T cell repertoires of 666 subjects were profiled by immunosequencing and related to cytomegalovirus serostatus. Every repertoire in the discovery cohort had been generated on one and the same sequencing platform. Across about 370 genotyped donors of the cohort, an average of approximately 240,000 unique TCR beta nucleotide sequences per donor were sequenced, and around 19% of those sequences were non-productive. To predict cytomegalovirus infection status, the study combined high-throughput TCR immunosequencing, statistical association of individual TCRs with disease status, and machine learning. Approximately 300 gigabases of sequencing data and roughly 90 million unique TCR sequences were included in an early release covering 550 to 650 HLA-typed donors. HLA typing included class I and class II loci at four-digit resolution. Of the roughly 400 genotyped donors, more than 75% were placed in the genetic ancestry cluster associated with self-reported Caucasian donors. The study was designed to test whether signatures of past pathogen exposure could be identified by cataloging public T cell receptors. A few DR-DQ haplotypes were treated as single units for association and clustering because of strong linkage in the cohort. In a later analysis, previously published TCR beta repertoires from 600 to 850 donors were re-analyzed and high-resolution HLA genotyping was added so that TCR occurrence patterns could be studied. In a later genetic analysis, genome-wide SNP genotypes for about 65% of the roughly 700 donors were used, and that subset was treated as a discovery cohort. Rather than drawing on any new phenotypic data, the later analysis identified candidate immune exposures from TCR beta sequences and the way those sequences occurred across donors.

The CDR3 runs 17 amino acids, cysteine and phenylalanine included. Only CDR3 DNA remains: 51 bases, in frame from the first base. After removal of 1 base from V and 0 bases from J, the junction retains 5 bases not matched to a gene. For CDR1 and CDR2, the germline V gene lists SGHDN and FVKESK. Remarks on this clone: Its antigen remains undetermined. No quality values exist for individual bases; no much larger clone is one base distant.

The investigation overall reported the following: Compared with equally common non-associated chains, HLA-associated TCR beta chains in a later analysis were more clonally expanded and had lower generation probabilities. A cluster of highly shared sequence variants was judged likely to represent a technical artifact of the sequencing pipeline. A later analysis reported that several top co-occurrence clusters appeared linked to parvovirus B19, influenza, CMV and Epstein-Barr virus. The presence/absence analyses assumed that sequencing depth was roughly uniform across donors, and that assumption may not be true. Most TCR sequences were seen in very few donors, while some public TCRs were found in many individuals. Correlated functional status among segregating V segments might reflect linkage disequilibrium, but an unknown experimental factor could not be ruled out. Because counts were too low, 15 or so rarely observed V segments, including chromosome 9 orphons, were excluded from the earlier analysis of 500 to 700 of the donors. In a later genetic analysis, fewer N-insertions in productive TCRs were reported among donors in an Asian-associated ancestry cluster than the approximately 670-donor mean. The 87-base-pair reads could not distinguish some IMGT-functional V segments, including TRBV6-2 and TRBV6-3, so those segments were excluded. A further reported finding was that TCR beta sequences accurately predicted the HLA-A and HLA-B alleles for most subjects in the first cohort. V-gene and J-gene trimming of TCR beta chains was associated with a missense DCLRE1C variant in a later genetic analysis, and the association was replicated in an independent cohort. Immune exposure information for the cohort was limited to CMV serostatus. Because HLA typing was missing for some donors at each locus, association tests included only the typed subset. In a later analysis, most CMV-associated TCR beta chains were found to appear HLA-restricted, with HLA associations seemingly driven largely by CMV exposure. Broadly in line with IMGT annotations, most TCR beta V segments showed up in productive rearrangements about 87% or about 30% of the time in an earlier analysis of 587 of the donors. Assigning TCR associations to individual alleles was difficult when HLA alleles, especially DR and DQ, strongly co-occurred. Cytomegalovirus status was reported to be diagnosed by the classifier with high specificity and sensitivity in both the original and validation cohorts. Specific HLA alleles were associated with roughly 17,000 TCR beta sequences at a false discovery rate of 0.05 in a later analysis. A later analysis found that TCR association rates varied across HLA loci, with DRB1 alleles showing the most associated TCRs and HLA-C alleles the fewest. Three of the identified cytomegalovirus-associated TCR beta chains were confirmed in vitro to be specific for cytomegalovirus antigens. Only TCR beta chains were sequenced in this cohort, and the absence of alpha or paired-chain data limited detectable features. The authors suggested that the approach could potentially be generalized to other disease states and immunological phenotypes. In the study, approximately 150 TCR beta chains were listed as associated with cytomegalovirus.

The receptor library was made with the immunoSEQ multiplex PCR assay. The multiplex PCR relied on a mix of 60 forward primers for TCR Vbeta segments and 13 reverse primers for TCR Jbeta segments. The CDR3 region of rearranged TCR beta genes was amplified from genomic DNA by a multiplex PCR assay. On the Illumina HiSeq System, the amplified TCR beta libraries were sequenced as 87-base-pair reads. Processing in the source paper ran as follows. A later analysis counted about 80 million unique TCR beta chains across the 500 to 850 repertoires, and roughly 9.9 million of these chains were shared by at least two donors. Raw reads were error-corrected and collapsed into unique sequences with a nearest-neighbor algorithm that merged closely related sequences to remove PCR and sequencing errors. Alignment of CDR3 sequences to IMGT reference sequences was used to assign V, D and J gene segments. For a sequence to be retained, a match of at least six nucleotides to both a V gene segment and a J gene segment was required. Rearrangements were called productive when the CDR3 lacked stop codons and stayed in frame with V and J; all others were non-productive. Following IMGT convention, CDR3 was defined as the stretch from the second conserved V-encoded cysteine to the conserved J-encoded phenylalanine. In an earlier analysis of more than 550 of the donors, sequences lacking an unambiguous match to a single V gene segment were excluded. In an earlier analysis of some 590 of the donors, a V segment was called functional when productive rearrangements were above 56.7%, and segregating when the standard deviation between donors exceeded 5%. A statistical classification framework was built for diagnosing cytomegalovirus status from the catalog of TCR beta chain sequences. A later analysis assigned V and J genes by comparing TCR nucleotide sequences with IMGT/GENE-DB human TR gene sequences. Using the TCRdist pipeline, a later analysis assigned CDR3 sequences along with most-parsimonious VDJ recombination scenarios. In a later analysis, each TCR beta chain was defined by its CDR3 amino acid sequence together with its V-gene family, and reads without a unique V-gene family were excluded. As a way to deal with suspected cross-contamination and a sequencing artifact, a later analysis dropped more than 500 nucleotide sequences that were highly shared and had low generation probability. In a later analysis, a clonal expansion index for each public chain was calculated from normalized within-repertoire ranks of inferred template counts. In a later analysis, generation probabilities were computed using a VDJ recombination model fitted to out-of-frame rearrangements, and the results were checked against IGoR. In a later analysis, TCR-TCR, TCR-HLA and TCR-CMV co-occurrence was scored with hypergeometric tests, and a repertoire-size bias correction was applied to TCR pairs. A later analysis estimated false discovery rates by permuting HLA or CMV assignments 20 times. In a later analysis, co-occurring TCRs were grouped using DBSCAN, with TCRdist sequence similarity added in when clustering inside HLA-allele-positive subsets. For co-occurrence clustering, repertoires with fewer than 30,000 or more than 120,000 public chains were excluded, along with several repertoires with anomalous nucleotide sharing. In TCRdb, the immuneACCESS table is reduced to in-frame sequences with V and J assigned. These tables do not hold every clone; where another copy was compared, an unresolved V gene accounts for under half, and the others remain unexplained. D and trimming were read from the DNA, whereas the V and J calls and clone size are those reported in that table. The sample profile shows about 110,000 clones; less than 85% of them were found once. The top ten clonotypes cover around 15% of the sample.

In total, just over 650 healthy bone marrow donors made up the cohort. At the time of sampling, every cohort member was nominally healthy, though immune exposures that went unrecorded were likely present. The donor was CMV seropositive and belonged to the group of a few hundred seropositive cohort members. A peripheral blood sample was collected from each donor, and TCR beta sequencing was performed on peripheral blood mononuclear cells. The Qiagen DNeasy Blood Extraction Kit was used to extract genomic DNA from the blood cell samples. Sequencing used PBMCs. This sequence originates from a man aged 25 to 40 in good health and CMV-seropositive. The rearranged chain carries TRBV14 and TRBJ2-1, and TRBD1 aligns with 8 junction nucleotides. The encoded CDR3 is CASSQARQGYSYNEQFF. The DNA reads TGTGCCAGCAGCCAAGCCAGACAGGGGTACTCCTACAATGAGCAGTTCTTC.